Presented here are 27 T cell receptor beta chains from one specimen sequenced in a study of patients and donors after allogeneic stem cell transplantation. Each CDR3 protein is one row after TCRdb ran MiXCR on the RT-PCR reads. Seen here are some 880,000 distinct CDR3 sequences, around 17% observed once, and the top ten hold 5% to 6.5%. Input material: blood, either unsorted or a sorted T cell fraction (not recorded which). These receptors all come from a human donor who was either an allogeneic HSCT recipient or a stem cell or donor lymphocyte infusion donor (not recorded which). It is not recorded whose cells these are; they may come from a transplant donor.

V usage is TRBV2 and J usage is TRBJ2-2; 10 positions match TRBD1. The junction had 11 bases not matched to a gene; V was cut back by 2 bases and J by 5 bases. The CDR3 contains 18 residues. Germline lookup yields CDR1 SNHLY and CDR2 FYNNEI. The CDR3: CASSEKGDRGLGTGELFF. The CDR3 DNA reads TGTGCCAGCAGTGAAAAGGGCGACAGGGGGCTGGGGACCGGGGAGCTGTTTTTT.

The genes are TRBV27 and TRBJ1-2; D unresolved. CDR3 length: 14 residues. The germline V and J ends were trimmed by 5 bases and 4 bases, with 14 bases remaining between them. Germline lookup yields CDR1 MNHEY and CDR2 SMNVEV (reference sequence). CDR3 sequence reads: CASSPPYSPYGYTF. Here the CDR3 DNA reads TGTGCCAGCAGTCCCCCGTACAGCCCCTATGGCTACACCTTC.

The chain couples TRBV24-1 to TRBJ1-2; the D is unclear. V was clipped by 4 bases and J by 5 bases, with 13 bases between them. Germline-derived CDR1 and CDR2 are KGHDR and SFDVKD. This CDR3 is built from 14 residues. This CDR3 reads CATSEPGSLYGYTF. CDR3 coding DNA: TGTGCCACCAGTGAACCCGGGTCCCTATATGGCTACACCTTC.

The chain couples TRBV6-1 to TRBJ1-2; D possibly corresponds to TRBD1 (6 bases). Trimming cost V 5 bases and J 3 bases, with 16 bases left between them. CDR1 and CDR2 from the germline V gene are MNHNS and SASEGT. The CDR3 runs 15 residues. The CDR3 DNA reads TGTGCCAGCAGTCGACTGACAGGATTGGACTATGGCTACACCTTC. Translated, it gives CASSRLTGLDYGYTF.

This clonotype has a handful of counts. The chain recombines TRBV4-1 with TRBJ2-1; no reliable D call. CDR1 is MGHRA and CDR2 is YSYEKL in the germline V gene. V was pared by 4 bases and J by 5 bases, with 6 bases between. The CDR3 is 12 amino acids. The CDR3: CASSPYNNEQFF. DNA for the CDR3: TGCGCCAGCAGCCCTTATAACAATGAGCAGTTCTTC.

V and J are TRBV5-8 and TRBJ1-6, with a tentative D call TRBD1 (5 bases). The V and J ends lost 4 bases and 9 bases respectively, with 17 bases between them. The CDR3 is 15 residues long. CDR1 and CDR2 from the germline V gene are SGHTS and YDEGEE. CDR3 sequence: CASSPRVGVISPLHF. The CDR3 coding sequence is TGTGCCAGCAGCCCTCGGGTAGGGGTGATTTCACCCCTCCACTTT.

Turning to this clonotype: The junction shows a germline mismatch at one end, possibly a read error. The gene calls are TRBV7-9 and TRBJ2-1; 9 positions match TRBD1. Per the germline V gene, CDR1 is SEHNR and CDR2 is FQNEAQ (reference sequence). The CDR3 spans 14 residues. The DNA of the CDR3 is TGTGCCAGCAGCGCAACCGGGACAGGGCTCAAAGGGGTCTTC. It yields the protein CASSATGTGLKGVF.

This clonotype has only a few counts. V and J are TRBV27 and TRBJ2-7, with D perhaps matching TRBD2 (6 bases). Germline assignment: CDR1 MNHEY and CDR2 SMNVEV (reference sequence). The CDR3 runs 16 residues. V was clipped by 2 bases and J by 2 bases, with 16 bases between them. In DNA form, the CDR3 reads TGTGCCAGCAGTTTAAAGCACTTGGGACTGGCCTACGAGCAGTACTTC. Its translation: CASSLKHLGLAYEQYF.

The CDR3 protein is CSARDRASGGREQFF. Here the CDR3 DNA reads TGCAGTGCTAGAGATCGAGCTAGCGGGGGGAGAGAGCAGTTCTTC. The chain links TRBV20-1 to TRBJ2-1, with 11 nucleotides matching TRBD2. The CDR3 extends over 15 amino acids. Germline V gene sequence: CDR1 DFQATT, CDR2 SNEGSKA (reference sequence). J was trimmed by 10 bases and V by 0 bases; bases with no gene match: 8.

The rearrangement joins TRBV18 to TRBJ1-1; D is ambiguous. Trimming took 2 bases from V and 11 from J, leaving 18 bases between them. CDR3 length equals 14 residues. CDR1 and CDR2 from the germline V gene are KGHSH and LQKENI. CDR3 nucleotides: TGTGCCAGCTCACCAGGCCGACACCCCCGAGGGGCTTTCTTT. Residues: CASSPGRHPRGAFF.

This clonotype was picked up a small number of times. J is TRBJ2-5 and V is TRBV20-1; D possibly corresponds to TRBD2 (6 bases). Germline assignment: CDR1 DFQATT and CDR2 SNEGSKA (reference sequence). The CDR3 covers 14 residues. The V end was cut by 6 bases, the J end by 5 bases, with 19 bases between. CDR3 DNA: TGCAGTGCGGGGACTCCTCCTTTGCGGGAGACCCAGTACTTC. Translation gives CSAGTPPLRETQYF.

This clonotype was seen more than once but under ten times. The rearrangement uses TRBV27 and TRBJ1-2; weak D call: TRBD1 (5 bases). Trimming removed 6 bases at V and 0 bases at J, with 11 bases between. Looked up from germline, CDR1 is MNHEY and CDR2 is SMNVEV (reference sequence). The CDR3 has 14 amino acids. This CDR3 reads CASRQAGTNYGYTF. In DNA, the CDR3 is TGTGCCAGCAGGCAGGCAGGGACTAACTATGGCTACACCTTC.

This clonotype was counted a few times. This chain uses TRBV9 with TRBJ2-1; TRBD1 or TRBD2 may be the D gene (5 bases each). V was clipped by 6 bases and J by 7 bases, with 20 bases between them. The CDR3 spans 15 residues. Germline-derived CDR1 and CDR2 are SGDLS and YYNGEE. CDR3 protein: CASTTPGTTVNEQFF. The CDR3 DNA reads TGTGCCAGCACCACTCCTGGGACGACAGTTAATGAGCAGTTCTTC.

This clonotype was observed a handful of times. The chain has TRBV29-1 and TRBJ1-2; D not certain. The CDR3 extends over 15 amino acids. V was pared by 1 base and J by 6 bases, with 18 bases between. CDR1 and CDR2 from the germline V gene are SQVTM and ANQGSEA. CDR3 DNA sequence: TGCAGCGTTGAAGTTAAGAGTGGCGGAGGCCATGGCTACACCTTC. It is translated as CSVEVKSGGGHGYTF.

This clonotype was found a few times. Possible read error: a much larger clone is one base away. The chain couples TRBV12-3 or TRBV12-4 to TRBJ2-2, with D uncertain. CDR3 size: 12 residues. Deletions cut 6 bases from V and 5 bases from J, with 7 bases between. CDR3 DNA: TGTGCCAGCAGATACGGGACCGGGGAGCTGTTTTTT. It codes for CASRYGTGELFF.

The J gene is TRBJ2-7, the V gene TRBV7-2; 8 nucleotides match TRBD1. V gave up 1 base and J gave up 5 bases; unmatched junction bases: 7. Germline V gives CDR1 SGHTA, CDR2 FQGNSA. This CDR3 is 15 amino acids long. The CDR3: CASSLGTGRMDEQYF. The CDR3 DNA reads as TGTGCCAGCAGCTTAGGGACAGGGCGTATGGACGAGCAGTACTTC. Full variable domain (rest looked up from reference TRBV7-2 and TRBJ2-7): GAGVSQSPSNKVTEKGKDVELRCDPISGHTALYWYRQSLGQGLEFLIYFQGNSAPDKSGLPSDRFSAERTGGSVSTLTIQRTQQEDSAVYLCASSLGTGRMDEQYFGPGTRLTVT.

Ten or more counts support this clonotype. The chain joins TRBV15 to TRBJ2-7; TRBD2 agrees at 7 bases. The CDR3 is 13 amino acids. CDR1 and CDR2 from the germline V gene are LNHNV and YYDKDF (reference sequence). J gave up 1 base and V 6 bases, and 3 bases lay outside the gene matches. In DNA form, the CDR3 reads TGTGCCACCAGGGGAGGGAGGTCCTACGAGCAGTACTTC. This gives the protein CATRGGRSYEQYF.

This clonotype was seen more than once but under ten times. The chain joins TRBV7-2 to TRBJ2-1; the match to TRBD2 covers 8 bases. CDR1 is SGHTA, CDR2 FQGNSA, per germline. The CDR3 loop spans 16 amino acids. V dropped 3 bases and J dropped 8; count of bases not matched to a gene: 12. The CDR3 nucleotides read TGTGCCAGCAGCTTGGCATTGTCTAGCGGGTGCGATGAGCAGTTCTTC. Protein sequence: CASSLALSSGCDEQFF.

This clonotype was seen only a few times. For the CDR3, the DNA is TGTGCCAGCAGCTTATTTCGGGCGACCCTAGCCCAAGAGACCCAGTACTTC. It translates to CASSLFRATLAQETQYF. This chain uses TRBV11-3 with TRBJ2-5, with D possibly matching TRBD2 (5 bases). This CDR3 is built from 17 residues. Germline lookup yields CDR1 SGHNT and CDR2 YENEEA. Trimming pared 2 bases from V and 1 base from J, leaving 17 bases between.

V is TRBV12-3 or TRBV12-4 and J is TRBJ2-3, with D possibly matching TRBD1 (6 bases). Trimming removed 5 bases from V and 4 bases from J, with 10 bases in between. The CDR3 covers 13 residues. The CDR3 nucleotides are TGTGCCAGCAGTCCCAACAGGGCAGATACGCAGTATTTT. It specifies CASSPNRADTQYF.

The chain has TRBV12-3 or TRBV12-4 and TRBJ2-6, with 10 bases fitting TRBD2. Trimming removed 2 bases from V and 2 bases from J; junction bases left unmatched: 12. The length of the CDR3 is 20 residues. The CDR3 DNA reads as TGTGCCAGCAGTTTAAAGCTCCCCTGTACTAGCGGGGCTGGGGCCAACGTCCTGACTTTC. As protein: CASSLKLPCTSGAGANVLTF.

This sequence joins TRBV18 and TRBJ2-7; D unresolved. This CDR3 spans 13 amino acids. Germline V gene data show CDR1 as KGHSH and CDR2 as LQKENI. Trimming removed 0 bases from V and 5 bases from J, with 8 bases in between. The CDR3 coding sequence is TGTGCCAGCTCACCACCTGTGGGAAACGAGCAGTACTTC. The encoded protein is CASSPPVGNEQYF.

The rearrangement joins TRBV7-9 to TRBJ2-1; no definite D call. V was clipped by 1 base and J by 2 bases, with 15 bases between them. This CDR3 region has 17 residues. Germline CDR1 and CDR2: SEHNR and FQNEAQ (reference sequence). The DNA of the CDR3 is TGTGCCAGCAGCTTAGGTCGGGCCCACCTCGCCTACAATGAGCAGTTCTTC. It yields the protein CASSLGRAHLAYNEQFF.

Ten or more counts support this clonotype. The chain couples TRBV5-4 to TRBJ2-7; 8 nucleotides align to TRBD2. The CDR3 is 15 amino acids. CDR1 is SGHNT, CDR2 YYREEE, per germline (reference sequence). Unmatched junction bases numbered 5, after V lost 2 bases and J lost 1 base. Here the CDR3 reads CASSLGLAGSYEQYF. In nucleotides, the CDR3 is TGTGCCAGCAGCTTAGGATTAGCGGGGTCCTACGAGCAGTACTTC.

CDR3 coding DNA: TGTGCCAGCAGCTTGACTGGGACAGCCTATGGCTACACCTTC. Protein product: CASSLTGTAYGYTF. The chain links TRBV7-9 to TRBJ1-2; TRBD1 aligns across 7 bases. Germline CDR1 reads SEHNR; CDR2 reads FQNEAQ (reference sequence). This CDR3 contains 14 residues. V lost 3 bases and J lost 4; bases outside the gene matches: 5.

Many counts were recorded for this clonotype. The V call is TRBV12-3 or TRBV12-4, the J call TRBJ2-7; 9 bases are shared with TRBD1. After removal of 6 bases from V and 6 bases from J, the junction contained 9 bases not matched to a gene. The CDR3 loop spans 14 amino acids. DNA of the CDR3: TGTGCCAGCAGCCCCGGGACAGGGTTCATCGAGCAGTACTTC. Translation: CASSPGTGFIEQYF.

This clonotype was observed a handful of times. V gene TRBV20-1 combines with J gene TRBJ2-5, with 10 bases matching TRBD2. The CDR3 has 15 residues. The germline CDR1 and CDR2 sequences are DFQATT and SNEGSKA (reference sequence). V shed 6 bases, J shed 7 bases, and the junction held 14 bases outside the gene matches. The CDR3 spells CSAASGGGGPGTQYF. CDR3 nucleotides: TGCAGTGCCGCTAGCGGGGGAGGGGGTCCGGGGACCCAGTACTTC.